This passage covers 9 T cell receptor beta chains from one sample sequenced in a study of cytomegalovirus exposure and HLA in healthy donors. Sequencing was performed with immunoSEQ multiplex PCR; in TCRdb, only in-frame clones are kept and a portion is missing. The table records fewer than 80,000 clones, under 96% of them present only once. Sequencing used PBMCs. The receptors were gathered from a woman in her late teens or twenties in good health and CMV-seropositive.

This sequence joins TRBV4-1 and TRBJ2-5, with 10 nucleotides matching TRBD1. In germline, CDR1 is MGHRA, CDR2 YSYEKL. The CDR3 is 16 amino acids. J was trimmed by 7 bases and V by 4 bases; bases with no gene match: 12. CDR3 in DNA: TGCGCCAGCAGCCCCCTCCGGGACAGGGGACTAGGGACCCAGTACTTC. Its translation: CASSPLRDRGLGTQYF.

The chain recombines TRBV4-2 with TRBJ2-5; 16 bases fit TRBD2. The germline V gene encodes CDR1 LGHNA and CDR2 YNFKEQ. The CDR3 totals 17 residues. V lost 4 bases to trimming and J lost 5 bases; unmatched junction nucleotides: 7. The CDR3 here is CASSPGLAGGPGETQYF. The CDR3 bases are TGTGCCAGCAGCCCGGGACTAGCGGGAGGGCCGGGGGAGACCCAGTACTTC.

V is TRBV7-8 and J is TRBJ2-7, with a possible D match to TRBD2 (6 bases). The V gene lost 0 bases and the J gene lost 4 bases, with 16 bases spanning the gap. From germline, CDR1 is SGHVS and CDR2 FQNEAQ. CDR3 length: 16 residues. The CDR3 sequence: CASSLAPGELVYEQYF. The CDR3 coding sequence is TGTGCCAGCAGCTTAGCGCCGGGGGAGTTGGTATACGAGCAGTACTTC.

The V and J genes are TRBV28 and TRBJ1-2, with no clear D. V lost 2 bases, J lost 6 bases, and 10 bases lay in between. CDR3 length: 13 residues. The V gene's germline CDR1 is MDHEN and CDR2 SYDVKM. CDR3 DNA sequence: TGTGCCAGCAGTTTAGCCCGGTATGATGGCTACACCTTC. Translating it yields CASSLARYDGYTF.

The DNA for the CDR3 is TGTGCCAGTAGTATAGAGCCCGGGACAGCTGGCAATCAGCCCCAGCATTTT. Protein product: CASSIEPGTAGNQPQHF. The chain employs TRBV19 and TRBJ1-5; 7 bases agree with TRBD1. There are 17 residues in the CDR3. Germline V CDR1 and CDR2: LNHDA, SQIVND (reference sequence). J lost 2 bases, V lost 0 bases, and 7 bases had no gene match.

This chain connects TRBV29-1 to TRBJ2-3; the match to TRBD2 covers 11 bases. The V segment lost 7 bases and the J segment 2 bases; nucleotides outside the gene matches: 8. Germline V lookup: CDR1 SQVTM, CDR2 ANQGSEA. The CDR3 totals 15 residues. DNA of the CDR3: TGCAGCGCTATCCGTAGCGGGAGGGCCACAGATACGCAGTATTTT. This sequence encodes CSAIRSGRATDTQYF.

The chain links TRBV9 to TRBJ1-2; D remains ambiguous. Germline CDR1 is SGDLS and CDR2 is YYNGEE. The CDR3 contains 14 residues. Deletions cut 4 bases from V and 8 bases from J, with 18 bases between. The CDR3 spells CASSPRRSAVGYTF. The CDR3, as DNA: TGTGCCAGCAGCCCGAGACGGAGCGCCGTAGGCTACACCTTC.

The chain is built from TRBV28 and TRBJ2-1, with 11 bases identical to TRBD2. There are 16 residues in the CDR3. Germline CDR1 and CDR2: MDHEN and SYDVKM. V lost 4 bases to trimming and J lost 4 bases; unmatched junction nucleotides: 6. CDR3 sequence: CASSYSGRAGYNEQFF. As DNA, the CDR3 is TGTGCCAGCAGTTATAGCGGGAGGGCCGGGTACAATGAGCAGTTCTTC.

The J gene is TRBJ2-1, the V gene TRBV29-1; D possibly corresponds to TRBD2 (6 bases). The germline V gene has CDR1 SQVTM and CDR2 ANQGSEA. The CDR3 runs to 20 residues. Trimming took off 6 bases at V and 9 bases at J, with 39 bases between the two ends. For the CDR3, the DNA is TGCAGCGTCGATGGACCAATAACTAACCGGGACTTTTTAGGCGGAAGTGAGCAGTTCTTC. Its protein product is CSVDGPITNRDFLGGSEQFF.